Following are 17 T cell receptor beta chains from one sample sequenced in a study of cytomegalovirus exposure and HLA in healthy donors. Primers for the PCR totalled 60 Vbeta and 13 Jbeta. Libraries were prepared by immunoSEQ multiplex PCR; TCRdb keeps only in-frame clonotypes and omits some of them. Found here are tens of thousands of clones, roughly 76% of them singletons; the top ten hold around 10%. The source material was PBMCs. The receptors were sampled from a male donor in good health and CMV-seropositive.

The V gene is TRBV27, the J gene TRBJ2-3; the match to TRBD1 covers 10 bases. This CDR3 is built from 16 residues. Trimming took 4 bases from V and 5 from J; bases not matched to a gene: 9. In germline, CDR1 is MNHEY, CDR2 SMNVEV (reference sequence). The CDR3 here is CASSSPRDRGGDTQYF. DNA for the CDR3: TGTGCCAGCAGTTCGCCCCGGGACAGGGGAGGAGATACGCAGTATTTT.

This sequence joins TRBV12-5 and TRBJ1-3; D perhaps matches TRBD1 (6 bases). Germline lookup yields CDR1 LGHNT and CDR2 FRNRAP. With 6 bases removed from V and 8 bases from J, the gap between germline ends came to 23 bases. The CDR3 contains 16 residues. This chain's CDR3 is CASGLNRGAGGYTIYF. As DNA, the CDR3 is TGTGCTAGTGGCCTTAACCGGGGGGCCGGCGGATACACCATATATTTT.

This chain links TRBV4-1 with TRBJ2-1; tentatively, D is TRBD2 (6 bases). The CDR3 is 13 amino acids. Trimming cost V 6 bases and J 8 bases, with 14 bases left between them. The germline V gene has CDR1 MGHRA and CDR2 YSYEKL. The CDR3, as DNA: TGCGCCAGCAGTTCCGGGGGTTTCGATGAGCAGTTCTTC. Amino acid sequence: CASSSGGFDEQFF.

The rearrangement links TRBV6-5 to TRBJ1-4; D ambiguous. V lost 5 bases to trimming and J lost 0 bases, with 7 bases between them. The CDR3 is 14 residues long. Germline V gene data show CDR1 as MNHEY and CDR2 as SVGAGI. As DNA, the CDR3 is TGTGCCAGCAGTAGAGATGCAACTAATGAAAAACTGTTTTTT. Residues: CASSRDATNEKLFF.

V is TRBV6-5 and J is TRBJ2-7; 7 nucleotides align to TRBD2. V shed 6 bases and J 4 bases; nucleotides not matched to a gene: 12. This CDR3 has 15 residues. CDR1 is MNHEY and CDR2 is SVGAGI in the germline V gene. CDR3 sequence: CASRPRGGRYYEQYF. CDR3 coding DNA: TGTGCCAGCAGGCCCCGGGGCGGGAGATATTACGAGCAGTACTTC.

This clone was recorded once. The chain combines TRBV6-5 with TRBJ2-2; 10 bases map to TRBD2. The V gene's germline CDR1 is MNHEY and CDR2 SVGAGI. The CDR3 consists of 15 residues. After removal of 8 bases from V and 6 bases from J, the junction contained 9 bases not matched to a gene. The CDR3 bases are TGTGCCAGCGCCTCTCTAGCGGGAGAAGCCGGGGAGCTGTTTTTT. Its protein product is CASASLAGEAGELFF.

The chain has TRBV5-4 and TRBJ1-3; TRBD1 agrees at 7 bases. CDR1 is SGHNT, CDR2 YYREEE, per germline (reference sequence). The J segment lost 4 bases and the V segment lost 0 bases, leaving 4 bases of the junction unmatched. The CDR3 runs 15 residues. The CDR3 region is CASSLGVTGGNTIYF. CDR3 DNA sequence: TGTGCCAGCAGCTTGGGTGTGACAGGGGGAAACACCATATATTTT.

This rearrangement joins TRBV7-2 to TRBJ2-2; D may be TRBD1 (6 bases). Trimming stripped 8 bases from V and 3 bases from J, with 16 bases between. CDR3 size: 15 residues. CDR1 and CDR2 (germline): SGHTA, FQGNSA. This CDR3 reads CASAMGAGDTGELFF. In DNA, the CDR3 is TGTGCCAGCGCTATGGGGGCTGGGGACACCGGGGAGCTGTTTTTT.

The V call is TRBV19, the J call TRBJ1-6, with TRBD1 matching over 7 bases. CDR1 is LNHDA and CDR2 is SQIVND in the germline V gene (reference sequence). Germline trimming cut 7 bases from V and 4 bases from J; bases unmatched to any gene: 4. This CDR3 spans 14 amino acids. CDR3 bases: TGTGCCAGTACCGACAGGGTGTATAATTCACCCCTCCACTTT. Protein product: CASTDRVYNSPLHF. The full variable domain, its missing parts supplied by reference TRBV19 and TRBJ1-6, is DGGITQSPKYLFRKEGQNVTLSCEQNLNHDAMYWYRQDPGQGLRLIYYSQIVNDFQKGDIAEGYSVSREKKESFPLTVTSAQKNPTAFYLCASTDRVYNSPLHFGNGTRLTVT.

The chain's CDR3 is CASSLPRAHSGELNEKLFF. CDR3 coding DNA: TGTGCCAGCAGCCTTCCCCGGGCCCACTCGGGGGAACTTAATGAAAAACTGTTTTTT. The chain couples TRBV7-9 to TRBJ1-4; D perhaps matches TRBD1 (5 bases). CDR3 size: 19 residues. V gave up 5 bases and J gave up 4 bases, with 26 bases separating them. Germline CDR1 reads SEHNR; CDR2 reads FQNEAQ (reference sequence). Supplemented by reference TRBV7-9 and TRBJ1-4, the full variable domain reads DTGVSQNPRHKITKRGQNVTFRCDPISEHNRLYWYRQTLGQGPEFLTYFQNEAQLEKSRLLSDRFSAERPKGSFSTLEIQRTEQGDSAMYLCASSLPRAHSGELNEKLFFGSGTQLSVL.

The chain carries TRBV30 and TRBJ1-1; weak D call: TRBD1 (5 bases). Trimming took 0 bases from V and 1 from J, leaving 9 bases between them. CDR3 length equals 14 residues. Per the germline V gene, CDR1 is GTSNPN and CDR2 is SVGIG (reference sequence). The DNA of the CDR3 is TGTGCCTGGAGTGTACGGCAGGGGAACACTGAAGCTTTCTTT. It specifies CAWSVRQGNTEAFF.

The chain recombines TRBV7-2 with TRBJ1-3, with 7 bases fitting TRBD1. Per the germline V gene, CDR1 is SGHTA and CDR2 is FQGNSA. The trim removed 5 bases at V and 5 bases at J, leaving 6 bases unmatched. The CDR3 runs 14 residues. CDR3 sequence: CASSADRVRNTIYF. CDR3 in DNA: TGTGCCAGCAGCGCCGACAGGGTGAGAAACACCATATATTTT.

This clone turned up a few times. The chain couples TRBV19 to TRBJ2-7; 7 bases agree with TRBD2. Germline V CDR1 and CDR2: LNHDA, SQIVND (reference sequence). The CDR3 is 16 residues long. V was pared by 1 base and J by 1 base, with 7 bases of the junction left unmatched. The CDR3 DNA reads as TGTGCCAGTAGTATAGCATCCAGCGGGGCTTCCTACGAGCAGTACTTC. It translates to CASSIASSGASYEQYF.

This chain links TRBV9 with TRBJ2-5; 11 bases fit TRBD2. J lost 5 bases, V lost 0 bases, and 9 bases had no gene match. The CDR3 covers 17 residues. Germline CDR1 and CDR2: SGDLS and YYNGEE. The CDR3 reads CASSVGDSGGAFETQYF. In DNA, the CDR3 is TGTGCCAGCAGCGTAGGGGATAGCGGGGGGGCATTTGAGACCCAGTACTTC.

This clone was counted only a few times. The chain employs TRBV28 and TRBJ2-5, with 7 nucleotides matching TRBD1. J lost 2 bases, V lost 6 bases, and 9 bases had no gene match. The CDR3 totals 15 residues. CDR1 is MDHEN, CDR2 SYDVKM, per germline. Here the CDR3 DNA reads TGTGCCAGCAGGTACCGGGACAGACATCAAGAGACCCAGTACTTC. As protein: CASRYRDRHQETQYF.

This rearrangement joins TRBV10-3 to TRBJ2-4; 7 bases are a match to TRBD2. Germline CDR1 reads ENHRY; CDR2 reads SYGVKD. The CDR3 is 15 residues long. Unmatched junction bases numbered 4, after V lost 3 bases and J lost 2 bases. In nucleotides, the CDR3 is TGTGCCATCAGTGAATGGGGAGGGCCCAAAAACATTCAGTACTTC. This gives the protein CAISEWGGPKNIQYF.

This clone was recorded once. The V call is TRBV5-4, the J call TRBJ1-2, with TRBD1 matching over 7 bases. J gave up 5 bases and V 3 bases, and 4 bases lay outside the gene matches. This CDR3 region has 13 residues. The germline V gene encodes CDR1 SGHNT and CDR2 YYREEE (reference sequence). In DNA, the CDR3 is TGTGCCAGCAGCTCTGGGACAGATTATGGCTACACCTTC. Residues: CASSSGTDYGYTF.